This T cell receptor (beta chain) was found in a study of T cells in women clearing cervical HPV infection. As for the study in general: Case blood was drawn when the lesion was first found; control blood after infection became undetectable.

Profiling relied on immunoSEQ multiplex PCR, and the TCRdb table lists in-frame clones only, not all of them. This repertoire includes around 20,000 clones. For this clone: The read comes to an end 3 residues before the CDR3 does, leaving the germline J gene to fill in the end.

HPV was found by MY09/MY11 PCR and dot-blot genotyping. The germline gives CDR1 DFQATT, CDR2 SNEGSKA (reference sequence). The CDR3 has 12 amino acids. The V gene lost 1 base and the J gene lost 3 bases, with 7 bases spanning the gap. Material for sequencing was blood buffy coat. The genes are TRBV20-1 and TRBJ2-7; a possible D gene is TRBD2 (5 bases). This TCR was sampled from a woman aged 18-69 years with a cervical HPV16 infection that either progressed to CIN3+ or cleared (not recorded which). The sequenced part of the CDR3 DNA is TGCAGTGCTAGAGTACTAGTCTACGAG. It translates to CSARVLVYE. The whole CDR3 region reads CSARVLVYEQYF.